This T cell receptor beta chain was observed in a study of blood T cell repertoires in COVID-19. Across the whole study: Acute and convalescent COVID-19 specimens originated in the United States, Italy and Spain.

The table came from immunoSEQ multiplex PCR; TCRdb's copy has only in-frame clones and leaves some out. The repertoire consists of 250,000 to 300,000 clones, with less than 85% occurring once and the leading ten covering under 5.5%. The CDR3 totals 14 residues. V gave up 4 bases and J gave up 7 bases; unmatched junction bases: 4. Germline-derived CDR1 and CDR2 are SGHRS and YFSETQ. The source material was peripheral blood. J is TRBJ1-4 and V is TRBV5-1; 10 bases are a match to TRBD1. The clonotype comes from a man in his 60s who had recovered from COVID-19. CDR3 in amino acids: CASSRQGAGEKLFF. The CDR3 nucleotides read TGCGCCAGCAGCAGACAGGGGGCTGGTGAAAAACTGTTTTTT.